The 5 T cell receptor beta chains below were found in one sample sequenced in a study of T-cell memory formation after mild COVID-19. TCRdb redid the calling of the 5' RACE reads with MiXCR, one entry per CDR3 protein. Here the sample spans roughly 500,000 distinct CDR3 sequences, roughly 20% being singletons. The sequenced sample was PBMCs or a T cell subset sorted from them (not recorded which). Source of these receptors: an adult woman who had mild COVID-19 (a few samples of this study predate the infection). Cell type and time point are not known.

This chain connects TRBV5-1 to TRBJ1-3, with D hard to call. CDR1 is SGHRS, CDR2 YFSETQ, per germline. V lost 4 bases, J lost 4 bases, and 9 bases lay in between. This CDR3 has 13 amino acids. The CDR3, as DNA: TGCGCCAGCAGCCCTGCTTACGGAAACACCATATATTTT. Translating it yields CASSPAYGNTIYF. Full variable domain (remainder filled in from reference TRBV5-1 and TRBJ1-3): KAGVTQTPRYLIKTRGQQVTLSCSPISGHRSVSWYQQTPGQGLQFLFEYFSETQRNKGNFPGRFSGRQFSNSRSEMNVSTLELGDSALYLCASSPAYGNTIYFGEGSWLTVV.

There are many counts of this clonotype. This chain joins TRBV27 and TRBJ2-7; the D gene is possibly TRBD2 (5 bases). V lost 10 bases to trimming and J lost 0 bases, with 16 bases between them. Germline V CDR1 and CDR2: MNHEY, SMNVEV (reference sequence). This CDR3 has 14 residues. The CDR3 DNA follows: TGTGCCACCCAGAGGGCTTACAGCTCCTACGAGCAGTACTTC. Protein sequence: CATQRAYSSYEQYF.

This chain uses TRBV7-2 with TRBJ2-4; 11 nucleotides align to TRBD2. Germline V gene data show CDR1 as SGHTA and CDR2 as FQGNSA. V lost 4 bases, J lost 0 bases, and 2 bases stayed unmatched. This CDR3 is 16 amino acids long. CDR3 DNA: TGTGCCAGCAGCTCGGGACTAGCGGTAGCCAAAAACATTCAGTACTTC. Its translation is CASSSGLAVAKNIQYF.

V is TRBV7-6 and J is TRBJ1-5; weak D call: TRBD1 (5 bases). The CDR3 consists of 15 residues. Between the trimmed V and J ends, which lost 0 bases and 6 bases, there was a span of 12 bases. Per germline, CDR1 SGHVS and CDR2 FNYEAQ. CDR3 loop: CASSLAEQGGQPQHF. DNA for the CDR3: TGTGCCAGCAGCTTAGCTGAGCAGGGTGGTCAGCCCCAGCATTTT.

The V and J genes are TRBV7-8 and TRBJ2-3; 9 bases line up with TRBD1. The ends lost 2 bases at V and 4 bases at J; junction bases unmatched: 10. This CDR3 spans 17 amino acids. The V gene's germline CDR1 is SGHVS and CDR2 FQNEAQ. The CDR3 coding sequence is TGTGCCAGCAGCTTACTAACCGGGACAGGGATCGCAGATACGCAGTATTTT. Protein sequence: CASSLLTGTGIADTQYF.